This TCR beta chain is from a study of CD8+ T cells in alopecia areata. Overall study context: It was oral tofacitinib, at 5 to 10 mg twice daily, that treated patients received. Study-level results: The study found higher clonality in lesional than normal scalp, especially in alopecia totalis/universalis.

Notes on this clone: Its antigen is currently unknown.

The authors sorted CD4+ and CD8+ T cells from PBMCs. The sequencing template was cDNA reverse transcribed from extracted RNA. The data were produced by immunoSEQ multiplex PCR, yet TCRdb's version contains in-frame clones alone and is incomplete. The sample includes 150,000 to 200,000 clones, 59% of them seen just once. This specimen consisted of CD4+ T cells sorted from blood, obtained at week 0. The TCR originated in a human donor with alopecia areata.

CDR3 DNA sequence: TGCGCCAGCAGCCTAGCCCGACAGGCGACAGGATCGAACACTGAAGCTTTCTTT. The encoded protein is CASSLARQATGSNTEAFF. The chain employs TRBV4-1 and TRBJ1-1; tentative D call: TRBD1 (6 bases). Germline-derived CDR1 and CDR2 are MGHRA and YSYEKL. The CDR3 is 18 amino acids. The V end was cut by 4 bases, the J end by 1 base, with 22 bases between.